This T cell receptor (beta chain) comes out of a study of blood T cell repertoires in COVID-19 (dated by TCRdb to the early 2020s). With regard to the full study: The collaborator samples originated in the United States, Italy and Spain and spanned the acute and convalescent phases of COVID-19. The prospective study material was composed of cDNA or gDNA derived from T cells, B-cell-depleted T cells, or PBMCs. The dataset comprised deeply sampled blood TCRbeta repertoires from subjects exposed to, actively infected with, or recovered from COVID-19. Sample metadata almost always included a de-identified subject ID, COVID-19 status, age in years and sex. The repertoires were made available in a free public database intended to serve as a resource for research on the immune response to SARS-CoV-2. The samples were drawn from two sources: the first 160 participants of the ongoing ImmuneRACE study, and 950 to 1,500 subjects contributed by 6 global collaborators. HLA class I and class II types, where available, came from metadata supplied by the sample provider rather than from assay-based typing.

In the prospective study, participants were roughly 18 to 100 years old, resided in approximately 22 geographic areas of the United States, and were enrolled through a virtual design. Cohort assignment in the prospective study relied on participant-reported clinical history from a screening survey and a study questionnaire. In the prospective study, whole blood, serum and a nasopharyngeal or oropharyngeal swab were collected from each participant by mobile phlebotomists. Participants in the prospective study had the option to provide additional blood draws and questionnaires over a roughly 2-month period. Prospective study blood samples were shipped either frozen or at room temperature before DNA extraction. A remark on this clone: Which antigen it targets is not known. No base-level quality is on record; no much larger clone is a single base apart.

What the research found in general, with its limitations: The quantity of clinical and demographic metadata differed by source and by participant and was supplied without curation.

TCRbeta CDR3 regions were amplified from genomic DNA using the immunoSEQ Assay, a bias-controlled multiplex PCR. The paper's data handling went like this. The number of nucleated cells in each sample was estimated by amplification of reference gene primers within the assay. Sequence reads were collapsed and filtered to measure the absolute abundance of every unique TCRbeta CDR3 rearrangement. For each sample, productive Simpson clonality was calculated by taking the square root of Simpson's diversity index across productive rearrangements. TCRdb limited this immuneACCESS table to in-frame rearrangements with V and J called. A share of clones is missing; checked studies link under half to unresolved V genes, and the rest is unexplained. The D gene and trimming were derived from the DNA, and the V and J assignments and clone size from that table. The sample table shows under 500,000 clones, and around nine tenths are seen once. Under 2.5% of the sample lies in the top ten.

The sample was PBMCs or T cells enriched from blood (not recorded which). The TCR comes from a woman in her late teens or twenties with acute COVID-19.

The DNA reads TGTGCCAGCAGCTTAGGGACAGGGCTTAACTATGGCTACACCTTC. Its translation is CASSLGTGLNYGYTF. Recombination joined TRBV13 with TRBJ1-2; 7 bases in between match TRBD1. Sequences PRHDT (CDR1) and FYEKMQ (CDR2) are obtained from the germline V gene (reference sequence). V ends up 0 bases short and J 1 base short, with an unmatched junction base count of 2. The CDR3, from cysteine to phenylalanine, totals 15 residues. Of all the DNA, just the CDR3 is kept, 45 bases in frame from base 1.